The 4 T cell receptor beta chains listed next were all sequenced from one sample in a study of beta chain features in type 1 diabetes. Findings and caveats of the study: Shorter TCRB CDR3s, moderately but significantly so, marked every one of the four CD4+ subsets in Type 1 diabetes patients.

The study reverse transcribed the entire isolated RNA, so it sequenced expressed TCRB transcripts. Here immunoSEQ multiplex PCR was the method, and the copy in TCRdb shows in-frame clones only, minus some. The table lists 25,000 to 30,000 clones, roughly two thirds of them singletons, with about 2.2% in the top ten. Their recognized antigens are unknown. Material: Tregs from blood. Every receptor here comes from a woman in her twenties or thirties with type 1 diabetes.

This clone came up a few times. This sequence joins TRBV11-2 and TRBJ2-7; unclear D gene. V was clipped by 0 bases and J by 9 bases, with 9 bases between them. The CDR3 contains 12 residues. Per the germline V gene, CDR1 is SGHAT and CDR2 is FQNNGV. The CDR3 bases are TGTGCCAGCAGCTTAGAGTTCGGTGGGCAGTACTTC. Amino acids: CASSLEFGGQYF. The full variable domain, its missing parts supplied by reference TRBV11-2 and TRBJ2-7, is EAGVAQSPRYKIIEKRQSVAFWCNPISGHATLYWYQQILGQGPKLLIQFQNNGVVDDSQLPKDRFSAERLKGVDSTLKIQPAKLEDSAVYLCASSLEFGGQYFGPGTRLTVT.

J is TRBJ2-1 and V is TRBV7-3, with TRBD1 identical over 7 bases. The germline V gene has CDR1 SGHTA and CDR2 FQGTGA. CDR3 length: 17 amino acids. With 5 bases clipped from V and 4 bases from J, the junction kept 14 bases outside the gene matches. The CDR3 spells CASSRREDRYQYNEQFF. The CDR3 DNA reads TGTGCCAGCAGCCGAAGAGAGGACAGGTACCAGTACAATGAGCAGTTCTTC.

There are a few counts of this clone. The chain is built from TRBV6-9 and TRBJ2-3; maybe TRBD2 (5 bases). This CDR3 has 13 residues. V lost 4 bases and J 11 bases, leaving 16 bases between the germline ends. The germline V gene has CDR1 MNHGY and CDR2 SVAAGI. DNA of the CDR3: TGTGCCAGCAGTTTGAGGGAGTGGGTCAAGCAGTATTTT. The encoded protein is CASSLREWVKQYF.

The CDR3 nucleotides read TGTGCCAGCTATTCCGAGACAGGGAACACTGAAGCTTTCTTT. Its translation is CASYSETGNTEAFF. The J gene is TRBJ1-1, the V gene TRBV6-1, with a tentative D call TRBD1 (6 bases). The germline gives CDR1 MNHNS, CDR2 SASEGT. V shed 8 bases and J shed 1 base, with 14 bases lying between them. The CDR3 covers 14 residues.